Listed here are 21 T cell receptor beta chains from one sample, sequenced in a study of T cell responses to AZD1222 COVID-19 vaccine. The protocol was immunoSEQ multiplex PCR, while the TCRdb copy is restricted to in-frame clones and leaves out a portion. This table holds 130,000 to 150,000 clones, 90% to 95% found once. Material: peripheral blood, obtained on day 0 of AZD1222 vaccination. These receptors came from an adult in good health.

The rearrangement links TRBV7-8 to TRBJ2-7; possible D gene TRBD1, 6 bases. CDR1 and CDR2 (germline): SGHVS, FQNEAQ. The V and J ends lost 4 bases and 5 bases respectively, with 12 bases between them. CDR3 length equals 13 residues. DNA of the CDR3: TGTGCCAGCAGCTCGTCAAGACAGGACGAGCAGTACTTC. This codes for CASSSSRQDEQYF.

The J gene is TRBJ1-6, the V gene TRBV30; TRBD1 agrees at 11 bases. There are 14 residues in the CDR3. V lost 1 base to trimming and J lost 9 bases; unmatched junction nucleotides: 2. Germline CDR1 is GTSNPN and CDR2 is SVGIG (reference sequence). CDR3 bases: TGTGCCTGGAGTGCCGGGACAGGGGGTTCACCCCTCCACTTT. Translating gives CAWSAGTGGSPLHF.

The genes are TRBV9 and TRBJ2-2; D remains ambiguous. The CDR3 contains 14 residues. Germline-derived CDR1 and CDR2 are SGDLS and YYNGEE. The V end was cut by 4 bases, the J end by 6 bases, with 13 bases between. The CDR3 protein is CASSSFRGAGELFF. CDR3 nucleotide sequence: TGTGCCAGCAGCAGTTTCCGTGGGGCCGGGGAGCTGTTTTTT. Variable domain in full (rest from reference TRBV9 and TRBJ2-2): DSGVTQTPKHLITATGQRVTLRCSPRSGDLSVYWYQQSLDQGLQFLIQYYNGEERAKGNILERFSAQQFPDLHSELNLSSLELGDSALYFCASSSFRGAGELFFGEGSRLTVL.

This clone appeared a single time. V gene TRBV11-2 combines with J gene TRBJ2-5, with a weak D call TRBD2 (5 bases). Trimming left V 5 bases short and J 6 bases short, with 13 bases between. CDR3 size: 13 residues. Germline values: CDR1 SGHAT, CDR2 FQNNGV. The CDR3 bases are TGTGCCAGCAGCCTGGAGGACCGGCAGACCCAGTACTTC. Its translation: CASSLEDRQTQYF. Full variable domain (outside the CDR3, taken from reference TRBV11-2 and TRBJ2-5): EAGVAQSPRYKIIEKRQSVAFWCNPISGHATLYWYQQILGQGPKLLIQFQNNGVVDDSQLPKDRFSAERLKGVDSTLKIQPAKLEDSAVYLCASSLEDRQTQYFGPGTRLLVL.

The chain has TRBV3-1 (or the pseudogene TRBV3-2) and TRBJ1-6; no definite D call. Germline CDR1 reads LGHDT; CDR2 reads YNNKEL (reference sequence). Trimming pared 1 base from V and 0 bases from J, leaving 7 bases between. CDR3 size: 16 residues. The CDR3 reads CASSQGALSYNSPLHF. CDR3 nucleotides: TGTGCCAGCAGCCAAGGGGCTCTCTCCTATAATTCACCCCTCCACTTT.

The genes are TRBV6-5 and TRBJ2-7, with 7 nucleotides matching TRBD1. CDR1 is MNHEY, CDR2 SVGAGI, per germline. Trimming removed 5 bases from V and 3 bases from J; junction bases left unmatched: 7. The CDR3 has 14 residues. The chain's CDR3 is CASSPTGTGYEQYF. As DNA, the CDR3 is TGTGCCAGCAGTCCGACAGGGACGGGCTACGAGCAGTACTTC.

A single count supports this clone. J is TRBJ2-1 and V is TRBV18, with 7 bases matching TRBD1. The CDR3 consists of 13 residues. Germline V lookup: CDR1 KGHSH, CDR2 LQKENI. V dropped 6 bases and J dropped 3; count of bases not matched to a gene: 2. The CDR3 spells CASSRDSYNEQFF. CDR3 nucleotides: TGTGCCAGCTCCAGGGACAGCTACAATGAGCAGTTCTTC.

The chain employs TRBV24-1 and TRBJ2-1; possible D gene TRBD2, 5 bases. Germline-derived CDR1 and CDR2 are KGHDR and SFDVKD. The CDR3 spans 16 residues. Deletions cut 4 bases from V and 5 bases from J, with 17 bases between. The CDR3 spells CATSDHAPGTHNEQFF. CDR3 DNA sequence: TGTGCCACCAGTGACCATGCCCCGGGAACCCACAATGAGCAGTTCTTC.

The rearrangement uses TRBV19 and TRBJ2-1; TRBD2 agrees at 8 bases. The CDR3 is 14 residues long. Per germline, CDR1 LNHDA and CDR2 SQIVND (reference sequence). V shed 5 bases and J 3 bases; nucleotides not matched to a gene: 3. The CDR3 spells CASSHSGNYNEQFF. The CDR3 nucleotides are TGTGCCAGTAGTCATAGCGGGAACTACAATGAGCAGTTCTTC. Drawing the rest from reference TRBV19 and TRBJ2-1, the complete variable domain is DGGITQSPKYLFRKEGQNVTLSCEQNLNHDAMYWYRQDPGQGLRLIYYSQIVNDFQKGDIAEGYSVSREKKESFPLTVTSAQKNPTAFYLCASSHSGNYNEQFFGPGTRLTVL.

The V gene is TRBV7-9, the J gene TRBJ2-7; 16 bases align to TRBD2. The junction had 11 bases not matched to a gene; V was cut back by 6 bases and J by 3 bases. Germline CDR1 SEHNR, CDR2 FQNEAQ (reference sequence). The length of the CDR3 is 18 residues. DNA of the CDR3: TGTGCCAGCAGTCCCGGGACTAGCGGGAGGGCCCCTCTCTACGAGCAGTACTTC. Protein: CASSPGTSGRAPLYEQYF.

This sequence joins TRBV28 and TRBJ2-1; D ambiguous. The germline V gene has CDR1 MDHEN and CDR2 SYDVKM. The V gene lost 5 bases and the J gene lost 4 bases, with 18 bases spanning the gap. The CDR3 has 16 amino acids. CDR3 amino acids: CASSTLDFVVYNEQFF. CDR3 in DNA: TGTGCCAGCAGTACCCTCGATTTTGTCGTTTACAATGAGCAGTTCTTC.

This chain connects TRBV7-2 to TRBJ1-3, with D unresolved. V lost 2 bases, J lost 0 bases, and 11 bases lay in between. The CDR3 covers 16 residues. Germline CDR1 SGHTA, CDR2 FQGNSA. CDR3 nucleotide sequence: TGTGCCAGCAGCTTAAAAGGCAGGAGCTCTGGAAACACCATATATTTT. It encodes CASSLKGRSSGNTIYF. Together with reference TRBV7-2 and TRBJ1-3, the CDR3 gives the full variable domain: GAGVSQSPSNKVTEKGKDVELRCDPISGHTALYWYRQSLGQGLEFLIYFQGNSAPDKSGLPSDRFSAERTGGSVSTLTIQRTQQEDSAVYLCASSLKGRSSGNTIYFGEGSWLTVV.

The V and J genes are TRBV6-5 and TRBJ1-4; weak D call: TRBD1 (6 bases). Trimming took 1 base from V and 6 from J, leaving 12 bases between them. This CDR3 contains 15 residues. CDR1 is MNHEY, CDR2 SVGAGI, per germline. The DNA for the CDR3 is TGTGCCAGCAGTTACTTGTTCGGGGGCGATGAAAAACTGTTTTTT. Its translation is CASSYLFGGDEKLFF.

This clone was observed once. This chain connects TRBV5-6 to TRBJ1-1; 8 positions agree with TRBD1. The ends lost 3 bases at V and 3 bases at J; junction bases unmatched: 4. CDR1 is SGHDT and CDR2 is YYEEEE in the germline V gene. The length of the CDR3 is 14 residues. CDR3 amino acids: CASSWTGSDTEAFF. The CDR3 bases are TGTGCCAGCAGCTGGACAGGGTCGGACACTGAAGCTTTCTTT.

The gene calls are TRBV19 and TRBJ2-5; 7 nucleotides match TRBD2. J lost 3 bases, V lost 3 bases, and 10 bases had no gene match. CDR1 is LNHDA, CDR2 SQIVND, per germline (reference sequence). The CDR3 is 16 residues long. The CDR3 here is CASSIFGEGLEETQYF. DNA of the CDR3: TGTGCCAGTAGTATCTTCGGGGAGGGTCTGGAAGAGACCCAGTACTTC.

V usage is TRBV27 and J usage is TRBJ1-2; 7 nucleotides agree with TRBD1. CDR3 length equals 15 residues. Germline CDR1 and CDR2: MNHEY and SMNVEV (reference sequence). Germline trimming cut 5 bases from V and 2 bases from J; bases unmatched to any gene: 8. The CDR3 loop reads CASSPWTGGNYGYTF. The CDR3 nucleotides are TGTGCCAGCAGTCCATGGACAGGAGGAAACTATGGCTACACCTTC.

The chain uses TRBV29-1 and TRBJ2-2; 10 bases align to TRBD1. In germline, CDR1 is SQVTM, CDR2 ANQGSEA. This CDR3 is 14 amino acids long. J was trimmed by 0 bases and V by 7 bases; bases with no gene match: 2. CDR3 protein: CSAGTGANTGELFF. CDR3 DNA sequence: TGCAGCGCCGGGACAGGGGCGAACACCGGGGAGCTGTTTTTT.

The rearrangement uses TRBV10-3 and TRBJ2-1; 10 positions agree with TRBD2. The CDR3 extends over 17 amino acids. The junction had 12 bases not matched to a gene; V was cut back by 4 bases and J by 6 bases. Germline assignment: CDR1 ENHRY and CDR2 SYGVKD. CDR3 sequence: CAISGQGLAGDFNEQFF. The CDR3, as DNA: TGTGCCATCAGTGGACAAGGGCTAGCGGGAGATTTCAATGAGCAGTTCTTC.

The sample holds a few counts of this clone. The V call is TRBV19, the J call TRBJ1-5; 10 bases match TRBD1. Germline CDR1 reads LNHDA; CDR2 reads SQIVND (reference sequence). The CDR3 runs 17 residues. V was pared by 3 bases and J by 1 base, with 6 bases of the junction left unmatched. The CDR3 spells CASSMGDRGGSNQPQHF. The CDR3 bases are TGTGCCAGTAGTATGGGGGACAGGGGAGGAAGCAATCAGCCCCAGCATTTT.

The chain links TRBV29-1 to TRBJ1-2, with D perhaps TRBD1 (5 bases). The CDR3 contains 13 residues. Germline V gene data show CDR1 as SQVTM and CDR2 as ANQGSEA. Between the trimmed V and J ends, which lost 4 bases and 3 bases, there was a span of 12 bases. The CDR3 spells CSVVLGGDYGYTF. In DNA, the CDR3 is TGCAGCGTTGTTCTGGGGGGAGACTATGGCTACACCTTC.

The V call is TRBV28, the J call TRBJ1-3, with 7 nucleotides matching TRBD1. V lost 8 bases to trimming and J lost 0 bases; unmatched junction nucleotides: 4. The CDR3 contains 14 residues. The germline V gene has CDR1 MDHEN and CDR2 SYDVKM. The CDR3 spells CASLDRNSGNTIYF. In DNA form, the CDR3 reads TGTGCCAGCCTGGACAGGAACTCTGGAAACACCATATATTTT. Based on the CDR3 plus reference TRBV28 and TRBJ1-3, the full variable domain is DVKVTQSSRYLVKRTGEKVFLECVQDMDHENMFWYRQDPGLGLRLIYFSYDVKMKEKGDIPEGYSVSREKKERFSLILESASTNQTSMYLCASLDRNSGNTIYFGEGSWLTVV.